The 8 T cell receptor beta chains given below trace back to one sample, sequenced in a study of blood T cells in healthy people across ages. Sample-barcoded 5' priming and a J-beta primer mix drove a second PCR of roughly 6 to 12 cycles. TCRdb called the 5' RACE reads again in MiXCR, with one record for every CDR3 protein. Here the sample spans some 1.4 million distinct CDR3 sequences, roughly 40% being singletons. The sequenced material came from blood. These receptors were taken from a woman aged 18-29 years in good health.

Written as DNA, the CDR3 is TGCAGTGCTTCGACAGGGGGCAATGAAAAACTGTTTTTT. It codes for CSASTGGNEKLFF. The chain links TRBV20-1 to TRBJ1-4, with 10 positions matching TRBD1. The germline gives CDR1 DFQATT, CDR2 SNEGSKA (reference sequence). The V gene end was trimmed by 5 bases and the J gene end by 5 bases; junction bases not matched to a gene: 2. CDR3 size: 13 residues.

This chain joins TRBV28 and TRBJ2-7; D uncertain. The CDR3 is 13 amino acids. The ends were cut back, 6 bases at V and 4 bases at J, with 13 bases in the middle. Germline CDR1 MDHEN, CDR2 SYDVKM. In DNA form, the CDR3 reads TGTGCCAGCAGCCCCAGGAATGGATACGAGCAGTACTTC. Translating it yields CASSPRNGYEQYF.

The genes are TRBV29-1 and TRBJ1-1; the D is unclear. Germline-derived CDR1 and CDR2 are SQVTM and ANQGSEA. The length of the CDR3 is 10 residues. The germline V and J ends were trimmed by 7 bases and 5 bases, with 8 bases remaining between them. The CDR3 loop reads CSALGTEAFF. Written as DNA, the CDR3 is TGCAGCGCCCTAGGGACTGAAGCTTTCTTT.

This chain's CDR3 is CASSYSLPVSGYTF. CDR3 in DNA: TGTGCCAGCAGTTACTCCCTGCCGGTGTCTGGCTACACCTTC. The rearrangement links TRBV6-5 to TRBJ1-2, with D unclear. Germline CDR1 is MNHEY and CDR2 is SVGAGI. The CDR3 has 14 amino acids. Trimming pared 0 bases from V and 7 bases from J, leaving 12 bases between.

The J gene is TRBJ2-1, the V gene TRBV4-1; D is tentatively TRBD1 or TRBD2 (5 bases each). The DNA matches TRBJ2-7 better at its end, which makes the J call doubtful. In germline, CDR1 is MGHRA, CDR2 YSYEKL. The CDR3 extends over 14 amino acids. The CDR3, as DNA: TGCGCCAGCAGCCAACCAGCGGACAACAATGAGCAGTACTTC. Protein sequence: CASSQPADNNEQYF.

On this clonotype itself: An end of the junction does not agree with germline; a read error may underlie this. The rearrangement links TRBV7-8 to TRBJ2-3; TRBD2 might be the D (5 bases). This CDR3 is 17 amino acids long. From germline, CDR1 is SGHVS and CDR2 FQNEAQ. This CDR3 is CASSLKRGITGTDAQYF. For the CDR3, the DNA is TGTGCCAGCAGCTTAAAGCGAGGGATAACCGGCACAGATGCGCAGTATTTT.

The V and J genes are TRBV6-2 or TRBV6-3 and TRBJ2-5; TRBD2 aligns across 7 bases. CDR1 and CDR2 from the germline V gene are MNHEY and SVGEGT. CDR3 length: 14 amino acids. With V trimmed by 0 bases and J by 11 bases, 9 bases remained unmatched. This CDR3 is CASSYSTQFGGQYF. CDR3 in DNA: TGTGCCAGCAGTTACTCTACCCAGTTCGGGGGGCAGTACTTC.

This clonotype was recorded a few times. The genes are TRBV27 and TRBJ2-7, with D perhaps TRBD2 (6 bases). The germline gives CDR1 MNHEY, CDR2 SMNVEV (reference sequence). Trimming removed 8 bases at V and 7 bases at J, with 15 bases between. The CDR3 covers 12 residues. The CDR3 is CASRGTGSEQYF. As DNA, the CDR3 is TGTGCCAGCCGCGGGACCGGGAGTGAGCAGTACTTC.